The T cell receptor beta chain described here comes from a study of OX40 agonist ivuxolimab in advanced cancers. Using immunoSEQ multiplex PCR, the repertoire was profiled, and TCRdb retains in-frame clones only, with some absent. The table records about 20,000 clones, around 78% of them present only once. Sequenced here: CD4+ or CD8+ T cells sorted from blood, sampled in a trial of the OX40 agonist ivuxolimab. The origin of this receptor is an adult with an advanced solid tumor such as melanoma, head and neck, liver or kidney cancer.

CDR3 loop: CASGDPGQGNYGYTF. The CDR3 region has the DNA TGTGCCAGCGGAGACCCGGGACAGGGGAACTATGGCTACACCTTC. The V and J genes are TRBV7-8 and TRBJ1-2; 10 bases line up with TRBD1. CDR1 and CDR2 (germline): SGHVS, FQNEAQ. V lost 8 bases and J lost 2; bases outside the gene matches: 8. The CDR3 has 15 residues.